These T cell receptor beta chains were read from a single sample in a study of T-cell reconstitution after alpha-beta-depleted transplantation in children. One entry per CDR3 protein results from TCRdb running MiXCR on the PCR reads. The sample includes hundreds of thousands of distinct CDR3 sequences, more than 9% of them seen just once. The material was PBMCs from the stem cell graft donor, obtained from the stem cell graft. Receptors originate from a human donor who donated a stem cell graft to a child with acute myeloid leukemia. The CDR3 runs from the conserved cysteine through the conserved F or W. Fields, in order: J gene, clone size, D gene, V gene, CDR3 protein, CDR3 DNA. A D gene is named only where the DNA matches it firmly. The size entry is marked missing in some rows and otherwise reads once, few, many or a size class.

>TRBJ2-7|-|-|TRBV12-3/TRBV12-4
CASSPPGNFHEQYF
TGTGCCAGCAGCCCCCCAGGGAACTTCCACGAGCAGTACTTC
>TRBJ2-1|-|TRBD2|TRBV7-9
CASSLLGGAGLAREQFF
TGTGCCAGCAGCTTATTAGGGGGGGCCGGACTAGCCAGGGAGCAGTTCTTC
>TRBJ2-2|many|TRBD1|TRBV12-3/TRBV12-4
CASSRTGGNTGELFF
TGTGCCAGCAGCAGGACAGGGGGCAACACCGGGGAGCTGTTTTTT
>TRBJ2-7|-|-|TRBV7-2
CASSLTSQGAINYEQYF
TGTGCCAGCAGCTTAACTAGCCAGGGAGCCATCAACTACGAGCAGTACTTC
>TRBJ1-4|few|-|TRBV9
CASSVREGLEEKLFF
TGTGCCAGCAGCGTCCGGGAGGGGCTGGAGGAAAAACTGTTTTTT
>TRBJ2-1|few|TRBD2|TRBV28
CASSPSRTSSNEQFF
TGTGCCAGCAGTCCCTCCCGGACTAGCTCCAATGAGCAGTTCTTC
>TRBJ1-4|many|TRBD1|TRBV20-1
CSAPGQGGEKLFF
TGCAGTGCTCCCGGACAGGGTGGCGAAAAACTGTTTTTT
>TRBJ1-2|many|-|TRBV20-1
CSANGVTNYGYTF
TGCAGCGCGAATGGGGTGACCAACTATGGCTACACCTTC
>TRBJ1-2|many|-|TRBV12-3/TRBV12-4
CASSLAQGNGYTF
TGTGCCAGCAGTTTAGCACAGGGTAATGGCTACACCTTC
>TRBJ2-2|-|-|TRBV18
CASPRVGLNTGELFF
TGTGCCAGCCCACGGGTGGGCCTAAACACCGGGGAGCTGTTTTTT
>TRBJ1-6|-|-|TRBV7-9
CASSPMGQAANSPLHF
TGTGCCAGCAGCCCTATGGGCCAGGCTGCTAATTCACCCCTCCACTTT
>TRBJ2-1|many|TRBD2|TRBV29-1
CSVEPSGRDEQFF
TGCAGCGTTGAACCCAGCGGGAGGGATGAGCAGTTCTTC
>TRBJ2-3|few|TRBD2|TRBV2
CASSKAGAPGGTQYF
TGTGCCAGCAGCAAAGCGGGAGCCCCCGGAGGTACGCAGTATTTT
>TRBJ2-1|many|-|TRBV6-2/TRBV6-3
CASQGYGIPFYNEQFF
TGTGCCAGCCAGGGTTACGGAATACCTTTTTACAATGAGCAGTTCTTC
>TRBJ1-1|-|TRBD1|TRBV11-2
CASSLGVRGLNTEAFF
TGTGCCAGCAGCTTAGGCGTCAGGGGGCTCAACACTGAAGCTTTCTTT
>TRBJ2-2|once|-|TRBV25-1
CASRDNRANTGVLFF
TGTGCCAGCAGGGATAACAGGGCTAACACCGGGGTGCTGTTTTTT
>TRBJ2-2|few|-|TRBV28
CASSRLGLNTGELFF
TGTGCCAGCAGTAGGCTAGGGTTGAACACCGGGGAGCTGTTTTTT
>TRBJ1-5|-|-|TRBV12-3/TRBV12-4
CASSLGGLTPQHF
TGTGCCAGCAGTTTAGGAGGGCTTACGCCCCAGCATTTT
>TRBJ2-1|many|TRBD2|TRBV6-5
CAASGTGAGYNEQFF
TGTGCCGCCTCGGGGACGGGAGCGGGGTACAATGAGCAGTTCTTC
>TRBJ2-5|many|-|TRBV5-1
CASSTPRETQYF
TGCGCCAGCAGCACCCCACGAGAGACCCAGTACTTC
>TRBJ2-2|few|TRBD2|TRBV11-2
CASSLVGLRGVLNTGELFF
TGTGCCAGCAGCTTAGTAGGCCTTCGGGGGGTCTTGAACACCGGGGAGCTGTTTTTT
>TRBJ2-5|-|-|TRBV7-2
CASKTRETQYF
TGTGCCAGCAAAACCCGAGAGACCCAGTACTTC
>TRBJ2-7|many|-|TRBV5-1
CASSLVSGMTSSYEQYF
TGCGCCAGCAGCTTGGTGTCGGGGATGACTTCCTCCTACGAGCAGTACTTC